A selection of T cell receptor beta chains follows, all from one sample in a study of OX40 agonist ivuxolimab in advanced cancers. Sequencing was performed with immunoSEQ multiplex PCR; in TCRdb, only in-frame clones are kept and a portion is missing. The table has about 100,000 clones, 80% to 95% seen once; the top ten hold under 0.65%. Sequenced here: CD4+ or CD8+ T cells sorted from blood, sampled in a trial of the OX40 agonist ivuxolimab. The receptors originated from an adult with an advanced solid tumor such as melanoma, head and neck, liver or kidney cancer. Each CDR3 is given with its conserved first and last residue. A D gene is named only where the DNA matches it firmly. Where a row states a size, it is once, few, many or the class of an expanded clone; other rows omit it.

d_gene,v_gene,len,abundance,j_gene,CDR3nt,CDR3aa
TRBD1,TRBV7-3,16,few,TRBJ1-5,TGTGCCAGCAGCTTAGGACAGGCCCGGGGCAATCAGCCCCAGCATTTT,CASSLGQARGNQPQHF
-,TRBV5-1,15,-,TRBJ1-1,TGCGCCAGCGGCTGGGGGGGCGGAGCAAACACTGAAGCTTTCTTT,CASGWGGGANTEAFF
TRBD1,TRBV27,14,-,TRBJ1-6,TGTGCCAGCAGTCTCACAGGGGGCGCATCACCCCTCCACTTT,CASSLTGGASPLHF
-,TRBV6-1,18,-,TRBJ2-4,TGTGCCAGCAGTGAAGCGGCAGGGGCAACGGGGGCCAAAAACATTCAGTACTTC,CASSEAAGATGAKNIQYF
-,TRBV11-2,14,-,TRBJ2-3,TGTGCCAGCAGCTTATTTCGGGGTGGAGATACGCAGTATTTT,CASSLFRGGDTQYF
TRBD1,TRBV5-1,17,-,TRBJ2-5,TGCGCCAGCAGACATGGGGCCGGGACAGGGGGCAAAGAGACCCAGTACTTC,CASRHGAGTGGKETQYF
-,TRBV2,12,-,TRBJ2-2,TGTGCCAGCAGTACTAACACCGGGGAGCTGTTTTTT,CASSTNTGELFF
TRBD1,TRBV11-3,15,-,TRBJ1-6,TGTGCCAGCAGCTTTTTAGGACAGGGCGGTTCACCCCTCCACTTT,CASSFLGQGGSPLHF
-,TRBV28,13,-,TRBJ1-2,TGTGCCACCCTCGATGGCAGGCGCTATGGCTACACCTTC,CATLDGRRYGYTF
TRBD1,TRBV4-2,17,-,TRBJ1-5,TGTGCCAGCAGCCAATTAACACAGGGGAAACGCAATCAGCCCCAGCATTTT,CASSQLTQGKRNQPQHF
-,TRBV7-6,14,-,TRBJ2-3,TGTGCCAGCAGCGCTACCCCTAGCACAGATACGCAGTATTTT,CASSATPSTDTQYF
TRBD2,TRBV11-2,15,-,TRBJ2-3,TGTGCCAGCAGCTCGATTTCGGGAGGGCCAGATACGCAGTATTTT,CASSSISGGPDTQYF
-,TRBV6-5,15,-,TRBJ1-2,TGTGCCAGCAGTTACTACCCCGGAGTTAACTATGGCTACACCTTC,CASSYYPGVNYGYTF
-,TRBV19,13,few,TRBJ2-7,TGTGCCAGTAGTAGGACTGGGGGATACGAGCAGTACTTC,CASSRTGGYEQYF
-,TRBV28,12,-,TRBJ2-7,TGTGCCAGCAGTTTACAGGCCTACGAGCAGTACTTC,CASSLQAYEQYF
-,TRBV5-8,17,once,TRBJ1-1,TGTGCCAGCAGGTTGGGGGCCCTCCAAAGGGTGAACACTGAAGCTTTCTTT,CASRLGALQRVNTEAFF
TRBD1,TRBV19,14,-,TRBJ2-1,TGTGCCAGTAGTGGAGACAGGGGGCTTAATGAGCAGTTCTTC,CASSGDRGLNEQFF
-,TRBV19,13,-,TRBJ2-7,TGTGCCAGTAGTATAGGACAGTCCTACGAGCAGTACTTC,CASSIGQSYEQYF
-,TRBV5-1,15,-,TRBJ2-4,TGCGCCAGCAGCTTGGCGCCCAGTCCTGAGAACATTCAGTACTTC,CASSLAPSPENIQYF
-,TRBV2,12,-,TRBJ2-7,TGTGCCATCAAGGGGCCTCCCTACGAGCAGTACTTC,CAIKGPPYEQYF
-,TRBV6-5,13,-,TRBJ2-1,TGTGCCAGCAGTCGGACAGCTAACCATGAGCAGTTCTTC,CASSRTANHEQFF
TRBD2,TRBV4-3,16,-,TRBJ2-7,TGCGCCAGCAGCCAAGATATAACTAGCGGGAGCTACGAGCAGTACTTC,CASSQDITSGSYEQYF